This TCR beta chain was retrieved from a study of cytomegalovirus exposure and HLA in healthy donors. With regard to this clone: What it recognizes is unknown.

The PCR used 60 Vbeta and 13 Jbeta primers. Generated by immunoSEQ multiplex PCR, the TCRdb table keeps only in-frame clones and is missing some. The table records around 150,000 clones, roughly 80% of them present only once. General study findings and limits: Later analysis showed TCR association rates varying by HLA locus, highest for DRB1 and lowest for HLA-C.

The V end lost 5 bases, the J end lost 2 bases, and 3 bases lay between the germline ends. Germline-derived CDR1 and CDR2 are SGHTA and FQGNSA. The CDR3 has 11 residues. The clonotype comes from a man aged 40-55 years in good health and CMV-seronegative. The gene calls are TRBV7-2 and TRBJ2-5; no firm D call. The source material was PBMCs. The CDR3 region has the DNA TGTGCCAGCAGCCGGCAAGAGACCCAGTACTTC. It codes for CASSRQETQYF.